This TCR beta chain was identified in a study of identical twins. The CDR3 runs to 11 residues. V lost 7 bases, J lost 9 bases, and 10 bases lay in between. Healthy Caucasians made up all donors. This clonotype was found a few times. Each cDNA held unique molecular identifiers, and template switching gave it a universal primer site. Via MiXCR, TCRdb re-called the 5' RACE reads, giving one row per CDR3 protein. The table lists 600,000 to 850,000 distinct CDR3 sequences, 18% of them singletons. Another study also made use of these data, one on T cells expressing NK-cell markers. From that second work: The dominant NKG2C+ clonotypes represented 1.0-7.0% of CD8+ T cells in several donors. Dominance of the CD3+CD56-NKG2C+ fraction by these clonotypes also held in a few donors.

This rearrangement joins TRBV12-3 or TRBV12-4 to TRBJ2-1, with D possibly matching TRBD2 (7 bases). Sequencing input: PBMCs. This receptor was obtained from a woman aged 18-29 years in good health. In nucleotides, the CDR3 is TGTGCCAGCAACAGGGAGGGTGAGCAGTTCTTC. Protein product: CASNREGEQFF.